This TCR beta chain was observed in a study of beta chain features in type 1 diabetes. The wider study: Across the samples, approximately 98,000,000 sorted cells were examined in total.

Germline V gives CDR1 SGHTA, CDR2 FQGNSA. V lost 6 bases, J lost 4 bases, and 9 bases stayed unmatched. There are 15 residues in the CDR3. This clone was seen only a few times. The study reverse transcribed the entire isolated RNA, so it sequenced expressed TCRB transcripts. Using immunoSEQ multiplex PCR, the repertoire was profiled, and TCRdb retains in-frame clones only, with some absent. The sample consists of 150,000 or so clones, roughly 9.7% of them appearing once. The chain has TRBV7-2 and TRBJ2-7; 10 positions agree with TRBD1. The receptor was isolated from a woman between 40 and 55 years old in good health. The sample comprised central memory CD4+ T cells from blood. The CDR3 bases are TGTGCCAGCAGGGGGATTGGGACAGGGGTGTACGAGCAGTACTTC. Its translation: CASRGIGTGVYEQYF.